The 4 T cell receptor beta chains listed next were all sequenced from one sample in a study of T cells in narcolepsy. The data were produced by immunoSEQ multiplex PCR, yet TCRdb's version contains in-frame clones alone and is incomplete. The data show tens of thousands of clones, around 87% seen once. The specimen sequenced was CD45RA- memory CD4+ T cells from PBMCs. The receptors were sampled from a human donor with narcolepsy.

The chain links TRBV28 to TRBJ2-3, with 7 nucleotides matching TRBD1. Germline CDR1 MDHEN, CDR2 SYDVKM. V lost 3 bases, J lost 2 bases, and 5 bases stayed unmatched. The CDR3 length is 15 residues. DNA for the CDR3: TGTGCCAGCAGTTTCAGCGACAGGGCCACAGATACGCAGTATTTT. Amino acid sequence: CASSFSDRATDTQYF.

CDR3 bases: TGTGCCAGCAGTGAGTTCGGGTACGAGCAGTACTTC. Translated: CASSEFGYEQYF. This chain connects TRBV2 to TRBJ2-7; D remains unclear. This CDR3 comprises 12 residues. The V gene lost 3 bases and the J gene lost 4 bases, with 7 bases spanning the gap. Per germline, CDR1 SNHLY and CDR2 FYNNEI.

For this clone: One junction end does not reproduce the germline sequence, and a read error may be involved. The V gene is TRBV30, the J gene TRBJ1-4; 8 bases align to TRBD1. Germline V gene lookup returns CDR1 GTSNPN and CDR2 SVGIG (reference sequence). This CDR3 spans 13 amino acids. CDR3 nucleotide sequence: TGTGTCTGGGGGACAGGTCTTAATGAAAAACTGTTTTTT. Translating gives CVWGTGLNEKLFF.

This clone has a handful of counts. The chain recombines TRBV6-4 with TRBJ1-1, with D unresolved. From germline, CDR1 is MRHNA and CDR2 SNTAGT. This CDR3 comprises 13 residues. Trimming stripped 5 bases from V and 1 base from J, with 8 bases between. The CDR3: CASSRTANTEAFF. In nucleotides, the CDR3 is TGTGCCAGCAGTAGAACAGCGAACACTGAAGCTTTCTTT.